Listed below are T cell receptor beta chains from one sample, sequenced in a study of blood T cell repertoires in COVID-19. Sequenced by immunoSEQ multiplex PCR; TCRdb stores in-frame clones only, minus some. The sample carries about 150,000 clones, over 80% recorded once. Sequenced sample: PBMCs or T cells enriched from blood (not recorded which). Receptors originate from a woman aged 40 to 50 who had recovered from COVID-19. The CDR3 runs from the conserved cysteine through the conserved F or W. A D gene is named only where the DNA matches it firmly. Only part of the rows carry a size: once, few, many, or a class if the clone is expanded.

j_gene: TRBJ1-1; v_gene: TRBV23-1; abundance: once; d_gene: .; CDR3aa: CASSQRGQRRAFF; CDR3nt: TGCGCCAGCAGTCAACGCGGACAGAGGAGAGCTTTCTTT
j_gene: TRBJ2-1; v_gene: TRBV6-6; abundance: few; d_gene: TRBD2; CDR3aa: CASSKRGGTNEQFF; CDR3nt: TGTGCCAGCAGTAAGCGGGGGGGCACTAATGAGCAGTTCTTC
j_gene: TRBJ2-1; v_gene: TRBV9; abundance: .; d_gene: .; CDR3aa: CASSVGLGGYNEQFF; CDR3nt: TGTGCCAGCAGCGTTGGTCTTGGGGGGTACAATGAGCAGTTCTTC
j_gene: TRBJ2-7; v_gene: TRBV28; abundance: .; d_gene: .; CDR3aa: CASSSPLPYYEQYF; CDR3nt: TGTGCCAGCAGTTCCCCTCTACCGTACTACGAGCAGTACTTC
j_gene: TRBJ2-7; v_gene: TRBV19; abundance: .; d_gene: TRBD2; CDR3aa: CASTPGLAGTYEQYF; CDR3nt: TGTGCCAGTACCCCGGGACTAGCGGGAACCTACGAGCAGTACTTC
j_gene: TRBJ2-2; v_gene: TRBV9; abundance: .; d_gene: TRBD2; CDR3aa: CASSSGGRGTGELFF; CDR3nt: TGTGCCAGCAGCTCGGGGGGGCGTGGCACCGGGGAGCTGTTTTTT
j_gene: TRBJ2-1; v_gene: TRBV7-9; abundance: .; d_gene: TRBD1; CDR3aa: CASSGTGVVYNEQFF; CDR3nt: TGTGCCAGCAGCGGTACAGGGGTGGTTTACAATGAGCAGTTCTTC
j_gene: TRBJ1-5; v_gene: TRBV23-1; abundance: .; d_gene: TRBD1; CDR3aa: CASSQSKEGANQPQHF; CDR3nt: TGCGCCAGCAGTCAATCGAAGGAGGGGGCGAATCAGCCCCAGCATTTT
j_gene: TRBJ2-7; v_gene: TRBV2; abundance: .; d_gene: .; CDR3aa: CASHGDSRFEQYF; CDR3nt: TGTGCCAGCCACGGGGACTCCCGGTTCGAGCAGTACTTC
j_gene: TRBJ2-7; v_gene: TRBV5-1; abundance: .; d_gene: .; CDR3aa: CASSTETGSYEQYF; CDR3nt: TGCGCCAGCAGTACCGAGACAGGCTCCTACGAGCAGTACTTC
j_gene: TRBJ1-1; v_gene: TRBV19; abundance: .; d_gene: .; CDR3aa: CASSLRTPNTEAFF; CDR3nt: TGTGCCAGTTCCCTCCGGACACCGAACACTGAAGCTTTCTTT
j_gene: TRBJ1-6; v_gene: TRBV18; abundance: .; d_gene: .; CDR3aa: CASSPGGGYNSPLHF; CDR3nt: TGTGCCAGCTCACCAGGGGGCGGATATAATTCACCCCTCCACTTT
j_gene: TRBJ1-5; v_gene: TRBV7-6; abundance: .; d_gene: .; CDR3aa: CASSLAGRDYSNQPQHF; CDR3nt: TGTGCCAGCAGCTTAGCGGGACGGGACTATAGCAATCAGCCCCAGCATTTT
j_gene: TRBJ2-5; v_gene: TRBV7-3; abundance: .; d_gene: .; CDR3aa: CASSLANQETQYF; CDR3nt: TGTGCCAGCAGCTTAGCGAATCAAGAGACCCAGTACTTC
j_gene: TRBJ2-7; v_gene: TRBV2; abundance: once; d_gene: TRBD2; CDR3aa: CASTLGTSGKRFYEQYF; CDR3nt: TGTGCCAGCACCCTAGGGACTAGCGGGAAACGTTTCTACGAGCAGTACTTC
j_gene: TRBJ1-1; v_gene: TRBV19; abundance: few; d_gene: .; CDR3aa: CASSGESTEAFF; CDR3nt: TGTGCCAGTAGTGGGGAGAGTACTGAAGCTTTCTTT
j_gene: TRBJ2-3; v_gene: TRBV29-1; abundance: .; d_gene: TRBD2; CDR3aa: CSVEGGVGTDTQYF; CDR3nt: TGCAGCGTGGAGGGAGGGGTTGGCACAGATACGCAGTATTTT
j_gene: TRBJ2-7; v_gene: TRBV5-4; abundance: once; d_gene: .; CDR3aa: CASTHRDNSYEQYF; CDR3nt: TGTGCCAGCACCCACCGGGACAACTCCTACGAGCAGTACTTC
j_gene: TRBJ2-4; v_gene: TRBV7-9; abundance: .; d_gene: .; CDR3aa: CASSSAVGRAKNIQYF; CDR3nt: TGTGCCAGCAGCTCCGCCGTGGGGAGAGCCAAAAACATTCAGTACTTC
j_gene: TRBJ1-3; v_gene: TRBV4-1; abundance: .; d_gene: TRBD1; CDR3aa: CASSQEPQGASGNTIYF; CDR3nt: TGCGCCAGCAGCCAAGAGCCTCAGGGGGCTTCAGGAAACACCATATATTTT
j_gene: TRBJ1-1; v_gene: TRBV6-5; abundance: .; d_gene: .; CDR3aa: CASRPGWGTEAFF; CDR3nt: TGTGCCAGCAGGCCGGGATGGGGCACTGAAGCTTTCTTT
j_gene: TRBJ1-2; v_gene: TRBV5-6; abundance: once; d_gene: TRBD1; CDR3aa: CASSYGTVNYGYTF; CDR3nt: TGTGCCAGCAGCTACGGGACAGTCAACTATGGCTACACCTTC
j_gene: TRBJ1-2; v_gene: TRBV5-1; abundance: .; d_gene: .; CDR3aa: CASSFDSSHYGYTF; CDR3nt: TGCGCCAGCAGCTTCGACAGTTCCCACTATGGCTACACCTTC
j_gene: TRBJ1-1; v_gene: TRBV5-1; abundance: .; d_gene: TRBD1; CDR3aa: CASSIGTAYTEAFF; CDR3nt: TGCGCCAGCAGCATCGGGACAGCTTACACTGAAGCTTTCTTT
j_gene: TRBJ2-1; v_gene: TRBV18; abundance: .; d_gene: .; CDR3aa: CASSGLVYNEQFF; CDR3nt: TGTGCCAGCTCCGGACTCGTCTACAATGAGCAGTTCTTC
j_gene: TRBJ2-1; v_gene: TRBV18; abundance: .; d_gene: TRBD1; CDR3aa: CASSPQGAREQFF; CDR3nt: TGTGCCAGCTCACCTCAGGGGGCAAGGGAGCAGTTCTTC
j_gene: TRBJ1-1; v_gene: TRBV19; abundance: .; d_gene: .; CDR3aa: CASSIVGALNTEAFF; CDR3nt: TGTGCCAGTAGTATTGTGGGGGCCCTGAACACTGAAGCTTTCTTT
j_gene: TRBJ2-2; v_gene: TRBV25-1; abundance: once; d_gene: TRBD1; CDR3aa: CASSGWDRNTGELFF; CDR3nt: TGTGCCAGCAGCGGATGGGACAGGAACACCGGGGAGCTGTTTTTT
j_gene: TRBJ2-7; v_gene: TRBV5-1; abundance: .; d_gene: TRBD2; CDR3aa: CASSLSSGGASYEQYF; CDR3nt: TGCGCCAGCAGCTTGTCTAGCGGGGGGGCCTCCTACGAGCAGTACTTC
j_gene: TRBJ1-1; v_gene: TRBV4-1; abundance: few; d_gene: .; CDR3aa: CASSQDSGTLDMNTEAFF; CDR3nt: TGCGCCAGCAGCCAAGATAGCGGGACACTGGATATGAACACTGAAGCTTTCTTT
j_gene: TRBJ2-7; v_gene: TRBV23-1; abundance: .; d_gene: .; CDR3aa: CASSQPPWTATTYEQYF; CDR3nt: TGCGCCAGCAGTCAACCCCCTTGGACAGCTACCACCTACGAGCAGTACTTC
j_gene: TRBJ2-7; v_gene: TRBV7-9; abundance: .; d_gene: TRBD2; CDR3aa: CASSPGTSGTFYEQYF; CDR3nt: TGTGCCAGCAGCCCTGGGACTAGCGGGACCTTCTACGAGCAGTACTTC
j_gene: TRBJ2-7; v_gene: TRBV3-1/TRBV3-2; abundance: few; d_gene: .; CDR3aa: CASSSGQIYEQYF; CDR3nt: TGTGCCAGCAGTTCCGGACAGATATACGAGCAGTACTTC
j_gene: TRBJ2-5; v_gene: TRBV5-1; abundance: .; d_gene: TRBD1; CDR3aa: CASSLSPGQGEETQYF; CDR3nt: TGCGCCAGCAGCCTATCACCGGGACAGGGTGAGGAGACCCAGTACTTC
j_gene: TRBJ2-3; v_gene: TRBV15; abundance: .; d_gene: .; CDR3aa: CATSPWGQSTDTQYF; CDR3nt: TGTGCCACCAGCCCATGGGGGCAAAGCACAGATACGCAGTATTTT
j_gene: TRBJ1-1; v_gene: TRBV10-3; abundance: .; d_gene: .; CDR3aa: CAISDLEQGPYTEAFF; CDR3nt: TGTGCCATCAGTGACCTTGAACAGGGCCCGTACACTGAAGCTTTCTTT
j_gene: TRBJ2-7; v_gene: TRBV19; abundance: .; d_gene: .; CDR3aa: CASSQLEEGWGRRQYF; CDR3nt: TGTGCCAGTTCCCAACTAGAGGAGGGATGGGGACGACGGCAGTACTTC
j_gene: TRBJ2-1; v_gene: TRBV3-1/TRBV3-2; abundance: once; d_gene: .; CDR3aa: CASSQDPGGSLYNEQFF; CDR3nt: TGTGCCAGCAGCCAAGATCCCGGGGGTTCCCTCTACAATGAGCAGTTCTTC
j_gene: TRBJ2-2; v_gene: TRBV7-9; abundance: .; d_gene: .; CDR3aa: CASSPAGSGDTGELFF; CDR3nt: TGTGCCAGCAGCCCCGCGGGATCGGGGGACACCGGGGAGCTGTTTTTT
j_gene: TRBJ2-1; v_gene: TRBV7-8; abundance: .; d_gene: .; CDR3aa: CASSSAEGQFF; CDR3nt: TGTGCCAGCAGCTCCGCCGAGGGGCAGTTCTTC
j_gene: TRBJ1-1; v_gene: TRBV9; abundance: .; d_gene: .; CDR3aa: CASSVEEGGITEAFF; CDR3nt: TGTGCCAGCAGCGTAGAGGAGGGGGGGATCACTGAAGCTTTCTTT
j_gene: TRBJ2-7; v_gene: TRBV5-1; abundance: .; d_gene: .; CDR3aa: CASSLELGRYEQYF; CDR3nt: TGCGCCAGCAGCTTGGAACTAGGGAGATACGAGCAGTACTTC
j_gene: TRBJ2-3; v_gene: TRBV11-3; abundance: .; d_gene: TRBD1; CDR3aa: CASSFQGGTDTQYF; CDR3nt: TGTGCCAGCAGCTTCCAGGGGGGCACAGATACGCAGTATTTT
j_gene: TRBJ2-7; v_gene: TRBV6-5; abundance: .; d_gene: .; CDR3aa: CASSATPGEQYF; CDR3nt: TGTGCCAGCTCAGCGACGCCGGGGGAGCAGTACTTC
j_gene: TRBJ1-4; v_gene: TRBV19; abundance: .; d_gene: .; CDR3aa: CASIRTGGEKLFF; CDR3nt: TGTGCCAGTATCAGGACGGGAGGCGAAAAACTGTTTTTT
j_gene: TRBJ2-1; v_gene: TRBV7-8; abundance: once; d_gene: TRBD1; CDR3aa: CASSLALSGQGTYNEQFF; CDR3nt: TGTGCCAGCAGCTTAGCGCTTTCGGGACAGGGTACCTACAATGAGCAGTTCTTC